This entry lists 8 T cell receptor beta chains sequenced from one sample in a study of blood T cell repertoires in COVID-19. Profiling relied on immunoSEQ multiplex PCR, and the TCRdb table lists in-frame clones only, not all of them. The table includes roughly 73,000 clones, 75% to 85% detected once. The sample taken for sequencing was peripheral blood. These TCRs come from a human donor in a cohort sampled during active COVID-19.

V usage is TRBV7-9 and J usage is TRBJ2-1; a possible D gene is TRBD2 (6 bases). Per germline, CDR1 SEHNR and CDR2 FQNEAQ (reference sequence). The V end was cut by 5 bases, the J end by 2 bases, with 19 bases between. There are 17 residues in the CDR3. The CDR3 sequence: CASSHSRRGGAYNEQFF. The DNA of the CDR3 is TGTGCCAGCAGCCACAGCCGGCGGGGAGGCGCCTACAATGAGCAGTTCTTC. The full variable domain, in which reference TRBV7-9 and TRBJ2-1 provide the parts outside the CDR3, is DTGVSQNPRHKITKRGQNVTFRCDPISEHNRLYWYRQTLGQGPEFLTYFQNEAQLEKSRLLSDRFSAERPKGSFSTLEIQRTEQGDSAMYLCASSHSRRGGAYNEQFFGPGTRLTVL.

CDR3 protein: CSVDPQGTYGYTF. DNA of the CDR3: TGCAGCGTTGACCCACAGGGTACCTATGGCTACACCTTC. The V call is TRBV29-1, the J call TRBJ1-2, with a weak D call TRBD1 (6 bases). V was pared by 3 bases and J by 4 bases, with 12 bases between. Germline V CDR1 and CDR2: SQVTM, ANQGSEA. This CDR3 has 13 residues.

CDR3 in amino acids: CASTTTGSTEAFF. In nucleotides, the CDR3 is TGCGCCAGCACCACAACGGGTTCCACTGAAGCTTTCTTT. The rearrangement uses TRBV5-1 and TRBJ1-1; no clear D. Per germline, CDR1 SGHRS and CDR2 YFSETQ. This CDR3 region has 13 residues. Trimming took off 6 bases at V and 4 bases at J, with 13 bases between the two ends.

The rearrangement links TRBV28 to TRBJ1-1; TRBD1 is a possible D gene (5 bases). The CDR3 length is 17 residues. Germline values: CDR1 MDHEN, CDR2 SYDVKM. Trimming removed 3 bases at V and 5 bases at J, with 22 bases between. In DNA form, the CDR3 reads TGTGCCAGCAGTTTGGGGGGGGATGGCACGCAATGGACTGAAGCTTTCTTT. This translates into CASSLGGDGTQWTEAFF.

The chain couples TRBV4-1 to TRBJ1-2; D gene uncertain. The CDR3 has 14 residues. Germline V CDR1 and CDR2: MGHRA, YSYEKL. Trimming shortened V by 0 bases and J by 2 bases, and 7 bases separated the two germline ends. CDR3 amino acids: CASSQDGGNYGYTF. The CDR3 DNA is TGCGCCAGCAGCCAAGACGGCGGGAACTATGGCTACACCTTC.

In this sample, this clone turned up a few times. J is TRBJ2-5 and V is TRBV11-2; 8 bases match TRBD1. Germline CDR1 is SGHAT and CDR2 is FQNNGV. V was clipped by 1 base and J by 5 bases; unmatched bases: 6. There are 15 residues in the CDR3. This CDR3 is CASSLGAGGLETQYF. The CDR3 bases are TGTGCCAGCAGCTTAGGGGCAGGGGGCTTGGAGACCCAGTACTTC.

This clone was detected only a few times. This rearrangement joins TRBV5-1 to TRBJ2-2, with D possibly being TRBD1 (5 bases). This CDR3 is 15 amino acids long. The germline gives CDR1 SGHRS, CDR2 YFSETQ. The V end lost 3 bases, the J end lost 0 bases, and 9 bases lay between the germline ends. The CDR3 DNA is TGCGCCAGCAGCTACGACAGTACGAACACCGGGGAGCTGTTTTTT. Residues: CASSYDSTNTGELFF.

The V gene is TRBV28, the J gene TRBJ2-1; tentatively, D is TRBD2 (5 bases). From germline, CDR1 is MDHEN and CDR2 SYDVKM. The CDR3 loop spans 13 amino acids. Trimming left V 8 bases short and J 8 bases short, with 16 bases between. This chain's CDR3 is CASLRGDIYEQFF. CDR3 sequence (DNA): TGTGCCAGCCTTCGGGGAGATATCTATGAGCAGTTCTTC.